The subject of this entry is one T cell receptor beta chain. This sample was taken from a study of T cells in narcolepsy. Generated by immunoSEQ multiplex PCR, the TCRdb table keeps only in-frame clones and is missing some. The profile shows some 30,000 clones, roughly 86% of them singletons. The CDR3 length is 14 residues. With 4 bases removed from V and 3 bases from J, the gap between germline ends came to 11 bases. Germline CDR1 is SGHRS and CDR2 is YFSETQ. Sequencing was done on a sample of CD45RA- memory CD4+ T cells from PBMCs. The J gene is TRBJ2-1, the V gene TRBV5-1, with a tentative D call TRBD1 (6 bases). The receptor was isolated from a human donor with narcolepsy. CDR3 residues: CASSPGRGYNEQFF. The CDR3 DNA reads TGCGCCAGCAGCCCCGGCAGGGGCTACAATGAGCAGTTCTTC. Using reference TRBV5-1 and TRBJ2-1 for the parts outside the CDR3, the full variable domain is KAGVTQTPRYLIKTRGQQVTLSCSPISGHRSVSWYQQTPGQGLQFLFEYFSETQRNKGNFPGRFSGRQFSNSRSEMNVSTLELGDSALYLCASSPGRGYNEQFFGPGTRLTVL.